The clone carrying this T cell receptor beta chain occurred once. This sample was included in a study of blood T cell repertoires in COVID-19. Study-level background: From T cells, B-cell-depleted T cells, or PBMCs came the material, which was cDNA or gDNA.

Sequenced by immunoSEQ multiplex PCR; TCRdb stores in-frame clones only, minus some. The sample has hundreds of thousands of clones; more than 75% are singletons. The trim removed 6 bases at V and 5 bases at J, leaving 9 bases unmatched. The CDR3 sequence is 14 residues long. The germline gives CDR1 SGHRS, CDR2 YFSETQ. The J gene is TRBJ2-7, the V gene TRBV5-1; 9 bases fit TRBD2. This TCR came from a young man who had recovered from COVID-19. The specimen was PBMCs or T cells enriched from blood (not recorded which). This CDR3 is CASTLSGSTNEQYF. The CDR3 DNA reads TGCGCCAGCACCCTTAGCGGGAGTACAAACGAGCAGTACTTC.